This TCR beta chain was documented in a study of blood T cell repertoires in COVID-19. At the level of the study: COVID-19 samples from acute and convalescent phases originated in the United States, Italy and Spain.

Germline V lookup: CDR1 SGDLS, CDR2 YYNGEE. The CDR3 loop spans 16 amino acids. V trimming: 0 bases; J trimming: 3 bases; junction bases outside the gene matches: 8. Per the original methods: Using reference gene primer amplification, nucleated cell counts were estimated. The protocol was immunoSEQ multiplex PCR, while the TCRdb copy is restricted to in-frame clones and leaves out a portion. That table gives V, J and clone size, and the DNA gave D and trimming. The sample yields some 190,000 clones, 85% seen once. This TCR derives from a person aged 70 to 79 with COVID-19, enrolled during active disease. The source material was peripheral blood. The chain couples TRBV9 to TRBJ2-7, with 8 bases fitting TRBD2. The CDR3 bases are TGTGCCAGCAGCGTAGGTGGGACTAGTGCCCTCTACGAGCAGTACTTC. This gives the protein CASSVGGTSALYEQYF.